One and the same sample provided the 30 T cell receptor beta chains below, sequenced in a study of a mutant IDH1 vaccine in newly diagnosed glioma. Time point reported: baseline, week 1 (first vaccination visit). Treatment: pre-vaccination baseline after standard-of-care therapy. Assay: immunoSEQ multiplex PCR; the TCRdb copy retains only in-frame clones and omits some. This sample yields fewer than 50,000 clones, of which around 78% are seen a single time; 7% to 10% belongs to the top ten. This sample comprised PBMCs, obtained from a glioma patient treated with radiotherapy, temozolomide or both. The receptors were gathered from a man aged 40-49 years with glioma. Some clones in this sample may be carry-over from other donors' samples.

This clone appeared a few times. CDR3 coding DNA: TGTGCCAGCAGCCTGACTCCCAAACAAGCCGGGGAGCTGTTTTTT. Translating it yields CASSLTPKQAGELFF. The chain links TRBV28 to TRBJ2-2; unclear D gene. The CDR3 length is 15 residues. Germline V gene data show CDR1 as MDHEN and CDR2 as SYDVKM. The V and J ends lost 6 bases and 6 bases respectively, with 17 bases between them. The entire variable domain, with the rest obtained from reference TRBV28 and TRBJ2-2, is as follows: DVKVTQSSRYLVKRTGEKVFLECVQDMDHENMFWYRQDPGLGLRLIYFSYDVKMKEKGDIPEGYSVSREKKERFSLILESASTNQTSMYLCASSLTPKQAGELFFGEGSRLTVL.

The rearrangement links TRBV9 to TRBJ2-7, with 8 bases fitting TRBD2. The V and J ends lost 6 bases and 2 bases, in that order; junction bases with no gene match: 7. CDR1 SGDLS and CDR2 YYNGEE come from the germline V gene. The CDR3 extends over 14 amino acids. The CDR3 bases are TGTGCCAGCAACCCCGGGACTAGTGCCTACGAGCAGTACTTC. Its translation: CASNPGTSAYEQYF.

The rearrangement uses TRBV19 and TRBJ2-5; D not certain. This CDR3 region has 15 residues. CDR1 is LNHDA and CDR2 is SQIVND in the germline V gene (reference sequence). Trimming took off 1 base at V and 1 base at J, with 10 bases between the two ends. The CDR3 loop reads CASSIGPYPQETQYF. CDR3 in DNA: TGTGCCAGTAGTATAGGACCCTATCCCCAAGAGACCCAGTACTTC. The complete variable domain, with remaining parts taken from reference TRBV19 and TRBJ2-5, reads DGGITQSPKYLFRKEGQNVTLSCEQNLNHDAMYWYRQDPGQGLRLIYYSQIVNDFQKGDIAEGYSVSREKKESFPLTVTSAQKNPTAFYLCASSIGPYPQETQYFGPGTRLLVL.

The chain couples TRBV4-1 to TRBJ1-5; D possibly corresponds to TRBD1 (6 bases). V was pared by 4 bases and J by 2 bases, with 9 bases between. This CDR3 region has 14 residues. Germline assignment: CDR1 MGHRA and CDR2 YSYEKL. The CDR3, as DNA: TGCGCCAGCAGCCGGGACATCCGCAATCAGCCCCAGCATTTT. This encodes CASSRDIRNQPQHF.

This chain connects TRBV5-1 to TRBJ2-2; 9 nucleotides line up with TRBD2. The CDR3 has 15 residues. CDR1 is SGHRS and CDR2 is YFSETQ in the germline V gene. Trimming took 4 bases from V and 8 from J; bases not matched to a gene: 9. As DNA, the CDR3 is TGCGCCAGCAGCCCCCCTGGACTAGCGTCGGGGGAGCTGTTTTTT. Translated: CASSPPGLASGELFF.

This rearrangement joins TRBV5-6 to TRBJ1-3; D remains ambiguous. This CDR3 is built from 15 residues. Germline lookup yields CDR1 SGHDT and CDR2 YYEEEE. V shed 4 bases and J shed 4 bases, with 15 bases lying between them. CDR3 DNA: TGTGCCAGCAGCCTCGGACCGATGGGGGGAAACACCATATATTTT. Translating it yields CASSLGPMGGNTIYF.

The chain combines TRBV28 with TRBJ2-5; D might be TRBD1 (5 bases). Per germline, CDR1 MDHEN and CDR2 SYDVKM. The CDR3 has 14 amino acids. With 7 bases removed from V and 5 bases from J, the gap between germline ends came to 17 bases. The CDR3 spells CASKKTAGRETQYF. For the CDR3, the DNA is TGTGCCAGCAAGAAGACAGCCGGACGTGAGACCCAGTACTTC.

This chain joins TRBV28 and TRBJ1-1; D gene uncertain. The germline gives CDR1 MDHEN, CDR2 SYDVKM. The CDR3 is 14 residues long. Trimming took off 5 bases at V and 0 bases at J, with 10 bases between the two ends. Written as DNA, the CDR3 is TGTGCCAGCAGTCCACAACAGATGAACACTGAAGCTTTCTTT. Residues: CASSPQQMNTEAFF.

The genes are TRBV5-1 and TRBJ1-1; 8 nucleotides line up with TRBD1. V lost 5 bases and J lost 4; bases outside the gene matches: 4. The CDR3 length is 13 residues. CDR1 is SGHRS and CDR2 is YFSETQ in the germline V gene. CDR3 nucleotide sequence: TGCGCCAGCAGTTATACAGGGGGCACTGAAGCTTTCTTT. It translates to CASSYTGGTEAFF.

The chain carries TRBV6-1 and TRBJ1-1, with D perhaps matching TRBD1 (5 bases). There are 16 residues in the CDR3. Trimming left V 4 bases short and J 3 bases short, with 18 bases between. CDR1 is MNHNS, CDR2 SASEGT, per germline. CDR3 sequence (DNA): TGTGCCAGCAGTGGGGAACGTGGCAGGGTGGACACTGAAGCTTTCTTT. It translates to CASSGERGRVDTEAFF.

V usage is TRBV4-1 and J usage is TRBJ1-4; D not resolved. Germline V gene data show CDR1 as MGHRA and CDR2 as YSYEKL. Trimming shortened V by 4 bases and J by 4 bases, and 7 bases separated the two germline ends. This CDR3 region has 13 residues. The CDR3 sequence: CASSRVLNEKLFF. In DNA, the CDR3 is TGCGCCAGCAGCCGAGTTCTTAATGAAAAACTGTTTTTT.

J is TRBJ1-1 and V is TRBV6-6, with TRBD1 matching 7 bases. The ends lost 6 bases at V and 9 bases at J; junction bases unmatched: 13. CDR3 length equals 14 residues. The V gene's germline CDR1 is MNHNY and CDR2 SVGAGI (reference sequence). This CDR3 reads CASRAGTADPKAFF. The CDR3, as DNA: TGTGCCAGCAGGGCCGGGACAGCCGATCCTAAAGCTTTCTTT.

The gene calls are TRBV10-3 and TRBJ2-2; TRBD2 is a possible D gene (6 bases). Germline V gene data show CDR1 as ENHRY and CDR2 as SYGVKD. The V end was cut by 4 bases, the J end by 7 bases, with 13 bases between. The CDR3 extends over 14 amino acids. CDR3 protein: CAISVGGRDGELFF. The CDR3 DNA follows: TGTGCCATCAGTGTCGGGGGACGCGACGGGGAGCTGTTTTTT.

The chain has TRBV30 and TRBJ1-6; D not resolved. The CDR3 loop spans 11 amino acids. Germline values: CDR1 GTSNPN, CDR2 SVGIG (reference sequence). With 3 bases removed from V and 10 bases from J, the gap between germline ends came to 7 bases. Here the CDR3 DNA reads TGTGCCTGGAGGAAGTCATCACCCCTCCACTTT. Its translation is CAWRKSSPLHF.

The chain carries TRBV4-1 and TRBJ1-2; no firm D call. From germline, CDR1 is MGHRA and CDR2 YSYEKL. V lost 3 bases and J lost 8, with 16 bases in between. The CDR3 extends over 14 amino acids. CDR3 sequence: CASSHLSRAEGYTF. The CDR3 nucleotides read TGCGCCAGCAGCCACTTAAGCCGGGCGGAAGGCTACACCTTC.

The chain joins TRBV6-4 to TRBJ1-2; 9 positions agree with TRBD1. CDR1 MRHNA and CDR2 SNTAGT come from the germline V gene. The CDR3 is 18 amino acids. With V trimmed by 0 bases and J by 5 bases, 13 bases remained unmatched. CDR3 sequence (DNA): TGTGCCAGCAGTGACTCGACTTCGGGACAGGGAAGGGAATATGGCTACACCTTC. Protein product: CASSDSTSGQGREYGYTF.

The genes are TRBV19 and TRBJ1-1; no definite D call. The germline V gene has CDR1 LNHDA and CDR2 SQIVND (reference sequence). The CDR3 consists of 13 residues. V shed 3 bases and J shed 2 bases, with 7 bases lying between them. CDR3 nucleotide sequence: TGTGCCAGTAGTATGGCCCCTAACACTGAAGCTTTCTTT. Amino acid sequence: CASSMAPNTEAFF.

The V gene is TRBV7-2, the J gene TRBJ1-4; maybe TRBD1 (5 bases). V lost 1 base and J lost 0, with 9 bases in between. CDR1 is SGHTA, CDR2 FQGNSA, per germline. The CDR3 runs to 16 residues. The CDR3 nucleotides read TGTGCCAGCAGCTTAGAAGTCAGGGCAACTAATGAAAAACTGTTTTTT. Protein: CASSLEVRATNEKLFF.

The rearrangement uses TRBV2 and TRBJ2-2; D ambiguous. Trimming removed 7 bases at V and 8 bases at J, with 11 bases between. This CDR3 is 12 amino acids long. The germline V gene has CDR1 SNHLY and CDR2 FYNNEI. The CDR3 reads CASNLPPGELFF. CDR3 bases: TGTGCCAGCAATCTCCCGCCAGGGGAGCTGTTTTTT.

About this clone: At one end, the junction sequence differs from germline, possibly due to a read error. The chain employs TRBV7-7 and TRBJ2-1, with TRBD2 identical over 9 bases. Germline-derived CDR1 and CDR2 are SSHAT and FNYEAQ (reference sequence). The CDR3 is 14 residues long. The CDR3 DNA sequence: TGTGCTAGCAGCTTAGCGGGGGCCTACAATGAGCAGTTCTTC. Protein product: CASSLAGAYNEQFF.

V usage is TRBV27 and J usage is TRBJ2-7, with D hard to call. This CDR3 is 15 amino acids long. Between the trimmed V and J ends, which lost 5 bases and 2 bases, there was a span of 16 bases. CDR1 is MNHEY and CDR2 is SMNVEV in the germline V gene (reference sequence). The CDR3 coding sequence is TGTGCCAGCAGTCCTACCCGTAGCAGTACCTACGAGCAGTACTTC. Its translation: CASSPTRSSTYEQYF.

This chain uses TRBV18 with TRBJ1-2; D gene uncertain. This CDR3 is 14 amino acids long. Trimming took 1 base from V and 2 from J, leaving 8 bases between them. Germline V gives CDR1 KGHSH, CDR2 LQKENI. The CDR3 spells CASSPRSQNYGYTF. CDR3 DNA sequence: TGTGCCAGCTCACCACGGTCGCAGAACTATGGCTACACCTTC.

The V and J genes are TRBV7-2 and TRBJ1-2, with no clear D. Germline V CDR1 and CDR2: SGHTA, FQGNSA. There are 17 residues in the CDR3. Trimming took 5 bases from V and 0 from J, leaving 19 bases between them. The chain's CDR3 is CASSPPPPRTPNYGYTF. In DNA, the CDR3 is TGTGCCAGCAGCCCTCCCCCCCCCAGGACTCCTAACTATGGCTACACCTTC. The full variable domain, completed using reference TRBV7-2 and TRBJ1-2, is GAGVSQSPSNKVTEKGKDVELRCDPISGHTALYWYRQSLGQGLEFLIYFQGNSAPDKSGLPSDRFSAERTGGSVSTLTIQRTQQEDSAVYLCASSPPPPRTPNYGYTFGSGTRLTVV.

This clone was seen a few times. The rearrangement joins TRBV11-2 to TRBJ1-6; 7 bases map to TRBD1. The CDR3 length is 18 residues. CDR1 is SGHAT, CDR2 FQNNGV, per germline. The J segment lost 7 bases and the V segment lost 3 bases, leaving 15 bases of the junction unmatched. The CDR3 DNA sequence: TGTGCCAGCAGCTTTTCGGCCCGAGGTGCAGGGGGGAATTCACCCCTCCACTTT. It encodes CASSFSARGAGGNSPLHF.

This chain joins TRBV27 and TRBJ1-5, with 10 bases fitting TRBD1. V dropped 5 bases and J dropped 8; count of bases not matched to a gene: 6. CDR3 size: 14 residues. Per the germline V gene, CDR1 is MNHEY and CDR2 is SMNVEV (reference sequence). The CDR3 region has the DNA TGTGCCAGCAGTCCCTGGACAGGGGGAAAGCCCCAGCATTTT. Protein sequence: CASSPWTGGKPQHF.

The CDR3, as DNA: TGTGCCAGCAGGCCGGGACAGGGCGGGGGTTCACCCCTCCACTTT. Its protein product is CASRPGQGGGSPLHF. This chain links TRBV27 with TRBJ1-6, with 9 positions matching TRBD1. Trimming at V came to 6 bases and at J to 9 bases, leaving 9 bases not matched to a gene. Germline-derived CDR1 and CDR2 are MNHEY and SMNVEV (reference sequence). This CDR3 is built from 15 residues.

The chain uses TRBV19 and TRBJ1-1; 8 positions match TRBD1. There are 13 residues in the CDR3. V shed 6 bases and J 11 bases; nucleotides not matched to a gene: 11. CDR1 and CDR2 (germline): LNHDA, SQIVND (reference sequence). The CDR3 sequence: CASRPDRGSTAFF. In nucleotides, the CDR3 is TGTGCCAGTAGGCCAGACAGGGGATCTACGGCTTTCTTT.

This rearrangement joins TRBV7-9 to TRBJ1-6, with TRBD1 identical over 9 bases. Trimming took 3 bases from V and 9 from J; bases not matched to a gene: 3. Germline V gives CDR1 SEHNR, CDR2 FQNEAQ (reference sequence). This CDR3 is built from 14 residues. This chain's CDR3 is CASSLTGGGSPLHF. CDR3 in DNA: TGTGCCAGCAGCTTGACAGGGGGGGGTTCACCCCTCCACTTT.

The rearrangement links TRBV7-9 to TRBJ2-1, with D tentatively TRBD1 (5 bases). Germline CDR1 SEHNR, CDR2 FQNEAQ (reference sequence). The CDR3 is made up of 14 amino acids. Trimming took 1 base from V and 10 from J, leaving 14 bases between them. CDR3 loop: CASSLGGPGREQFF. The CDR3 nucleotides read TGTGCCAGCAGCTTAGGGGGCCCAGGCCGCGAGCAGTTCTTC.

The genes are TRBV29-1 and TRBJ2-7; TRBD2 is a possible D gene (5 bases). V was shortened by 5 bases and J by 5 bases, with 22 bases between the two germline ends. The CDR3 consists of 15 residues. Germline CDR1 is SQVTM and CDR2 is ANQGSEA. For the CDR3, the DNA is TGCAGCGTTCGTGAGTATTGGTCGGGAAAGGACGAGCAGTACTTC. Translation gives CSVREYWSGKDEQYF.